This paragraph covers one T cell receptor beta chain sequence. The junction and the germline gene differ at one end; a read error may be behind it. The sample originates from a study of blood T cells in healthy people across ages. Across the study: The template switching approach captured approximately one barcoded beta molecule for every two T cells.

This CDR3 is built from 18 residues. It was with a sample-barcoded 5' primer and a J-beta primer mix that a second PCR of roughly 7 to 12 cycles was run. TCRdb analysed the 5' RACE reads with MiXCR anew, one entry per CDR3 protein. The sample yields more than 800,000 distinct CDR3 sequences, around 28% seen once. Donors gave around 9.3 milliliters of peripheral blood apiece. This clonotype originated in a woman aged 80 or older in good health. The sequencing sample was made of blood. The chain links TRBV12-3 or TRBV12-4 to TRBJ1-6; the D gene is possibly TRBD1 (5 bases). CDR3 nucleotide sequence: TGTGCCAGCAGCGAAAGACAGTTCCAGAGCTCCCATAATTCACCCCTCCACTTT. It specifies CASSERQFQSSHNSPLHF.